The clone carrying this TCR beta chain occurred a few times. The germline V gene has CDR1 WNHNN and CDR2 SYGVQD (reference sequence). This CDR3 has 15 residues. V lost 3 bases and J lost 6, with 15 bases in between. A single record per CDR3 protein comes from TCRdb applying MiXCR to the 5' RACE reads. The table includes around 33,000 distinct CDR3 sequences, less than 25% detected once. Specimen: memory CD4+ T cells sorted from blood. Subset indicated: memory CD4+ T cells, CD4+CD45RO+CD25-. The clonotype comes from a female donor with breast cancer. This rearrangement joins TRBV10-1 to TRBJ2-1, with D unclear. The CDR3 reads CASSDGTAKFNEQFF. CDR3 in DNA: TGCGCCAGCAGTGATGGTACAGCGAAATTCAATGAGCAGTTCTTC.